The sequence of this TCR beta chain was determined in a study of OX40 agonist ivuxolimab in advanced cancers. Only in-frame clones appear in the TCRdb table, and some are missing; sequencing was by immunoSEQ multiplex PCR. The sample has nearly 90,000 clones, 87% seen once. Per germline, CDR1 LGHNA and CDR2 YSLEER. The CDR3 is 16 residues long. The J segment lost 1 base and the V segment lost 6 bases, leaving 10 bases of the junction unmatched. This TCR came from an adult with an advanced solid tumor such as melanoma, head and neck, liver or kidney cancer. The input for sequencing was CD4+ or CD8+ T cells sorted from blood, taken in a trial of the OX40 agonist ivuxolimab. This sequence joins TRBV4-3 and TRBJ1-2; 8 nucleotides align to TRBD1. The CDR3 DNA is TGCGCCAGCAGACGGGACAGGACAAGTGTTAACTATGGCTACACCTTC. This gives the protein CASRRDRTSVNYGYTF.